These T cell receptor beta chains were read from a single sample in a study of cytomegalovirus exposure and HLA in healthy donors. Clones were sequenced by immunoSEQ multiplex PCR, and TCRdb holds only the in-frame ones, with some missing. The table records fewer than 60,000 clones, roughly 72% of them present only once. The sequenced sample consisted of PBMCs. These receptors all stem from a woman aged 45-60 years in good health and CMV-seropositive. Both conserved end residues are part of each CDR3. The D gene is left open where the match is weak. Expanded clones are given a class, and other clones once, few, many or no size at all.

14,.,TRBV15,.,TRBJ1-5,CATSRAGGAGPQHF,TGTGCCACCAGCAGAGCTGGAGGGGCGGGGCCCCAGCATTTT
12,.,TRBV7-2,.,TRBJ1-2,CASSTRQDRYTF,TGTGCCAGCAGCACCCGACAGGACCGCTACACCTTC
15,.,TRBV7-2,.,TRBJ2-7,CASSLGRGRINEQYF,TGTGCCAGCAGCTTAGGCAGGGGTAGAATCAACGAGCAGTACTTC
17,.,TRBV11-3,TRBD1,TRBJ2-7,CASSLDGQDRGRTEQYF,TGTGCCAGCAGCTTAGATGGGCAGGACAGGGGGCGAACCGAGCAGTACTTC
13,few,TRBV28,TRBD2,TRBJ2-7,CASSLSPGGEQYF,TGTGCCAGCAGTTTATCGCCGGGAGGAGAGCAGTACTTC
17,.,TRBV2,.,TRBJ2-1,CASSDGGLRRGNNEQFF,TGTGCCAGCAGTGATGGGGGACTCCGTCGGGGCAACAATGAGCAGTTCTTC
16,.,TRBV18,.,TRBJ2-2,CASSPLSGGNTGELFF,TGTGCCAGCTCACCCCTTTCCGGGGGGAACACCGGGGAGCTGTTTTTT
14,.,TRBV7-9,TRBD1,TRBJ1-2,CASSPVGTEDGYTF,TGTGCCAGCAGCCCCGTTGGGACAGAGGATGGCTACACCTTC
14,.,TRBV7-8,TRBD1,TRBJ2-7,CASSPRDRGTEQYF,TGTGCCAGCAGCCCTAGGGACAGGGGAACCGAGCAGTACTTC
14,few,TRBV4-3,.,TRBJ2-1,CASSQDRGPNEQFF,TGCGCCAGCAGCCAAGATCGTGGCCCCAATGAGCAGTTCTTC
16,few,TRBV5-5,TRBD1,TRBJ1-2,CASNPQPTGPNYGYTF,TGTGCCAGCAACCCCCAGCCGACAGGGCCTAACTATGGCTACACCTTC
13,.,TRBV2,.,TRBJ2-6,CASESSGANVLTF,TGTGCCAGCGAGTCCTCTGGGGCCAACGTCCTGACTTTC
14,.,TRBV7-2,TRBD2,TRBJ2-3,CASRRLAGADTQYF,TGTGCCAGCAGGAGACTAGCGGGAGCAGATACGCAGTATTTT
16,few,TRBV7-2,TRBD1,TRBJ1-3,CASSLRQGANGNTIYF,TGTGCCAGCAGCCTTCGACAGGGGGCAAACGGAAACACCATATATTTT
17,.,TRBV7-3,TRBD2,TRBJ2-1,CASSLIAGGGAYNEQFF,TGTGCCAGCAGCTTAATAGCGGGAGGTGGAGCCTACAATGAGCAGTTCTTC
16,.,TRBV2,TRBD2,TRBJ2-5,CASYLNSGGAEETQYF,TGTGCCAGCTACCTGAATAGCGGGGGGGCCGAGGAGACCCAGTACTTC
14,.,TRBV9,TRBD2,TRBJ2-5,CASSVASGGETQYF,TGTGCCAGCAGCGTAGCTTCGGGGGGGGAGACCCAGTACTTC
14,once,TRBV27,TRBD2,TRBJ2-7,CASSPPLAGDEQYF,TGTGCCAGCAGCCCCCCACTAGCGGGAGACGAGCAGTACTTC
13,.,TRBV15,.,TRBJ1-5,CATRGFGNQPQHF,TGTGCCACCCGGGGATTTGGCAATCAGCCCCAGCATTTT